A single sample gave rise to the 18 T cell receptor beta chains below, sequenced in a study of response to subunit inactivated influenza vaccine. TCRdb reprocessed the RT-PCR reads with MiXCR, giving one entry per CDR3 protein. Among 500,000 to 650,000 distinct CDR3 sequences, 6.5% to 8% were seen once, and the ten largest hold roughly 13%. Sequenced material: PBMCs from blood, taken less than 25 months after vaccination. The receptors come from a man aged 45-69 years who received an inactivated influenza vaccine.

The table lists this clonotype with many counts. The chain uses TRBV3-1 and TRBJ2-1; possibly TRBD1 for D (6 bases). The CDR3 contains 17 residues. The germline V gene has CDR1 LGHDT and CDR2 YNNKEL (reference sequence). The V and J ends lost 4 bases and 4 bases respectively, with 20 bases between them. CDR3 residues: CASSRSTTGSIYNEQFF. As DNA, the CDR3 is TGTGCCAGCAGCCGGTCCACGACAGGTTCTATTTACAATGAGCAGTTCTTC.

This clonotype appeared many times. V is TRBV28 and J is TRBJ2-7; D is unresolved. CDR3 size: 15 residues. Germline values: CDR1 MDHEN, CDR2 SYDVKM. The V gene lost 3 bases and the J gene lost 4 bases, with 16 bases spanning the gap. The CDR3 is CASSLFRTLRYEQYF. The DNA for the CDR3 is TGTGCCAGCAGTTTGTTCCGGACGTTGAGGTACGAGCAGTACTTC.

The chain has TRBV20-1 and TRBJ2-3; TRBD2 might be the D (6 bases). Germline V gene sequence: CDR1 DFQATT, CDR2 SNEGSKA (reference sequence). V was clipped by 6 bases and J by 5 bases, with 21 bases between them. The CDR3 consists of 15 residues. The CDR3 DNA reads as TGCAGTGCCCATAGCTTCGGGGGAGGCCAAGATACGCAGTATTTT. It specifies CSAHSFGGGQDTQYF.

This clonotype appeared a few times. V gene TRBV12-3 or TRBV12-4 combines with J gene TRBJ1-3, with a weak D call TRBD1 (6 bases). Trimming took 5 bases from V and 0 from J, leaving 8 bases between them. The CDR3 consists of 14 residues. In DNA form, the CDR3 reads TGTGCCAGCAGTGGACAGACCTCTGGAAACACCATATATTTT. Translated: CASSGQTSGNTIYF.

This clonotype was detected only a few times. The gene calls are TRBV27 and TRBJ1-5; no reliable D call. Trimming cost V 1 base and J 1 base, with 11 bases left between them. The CDR3 is made up of 16 amino acids. The germline V gene has CDR1 MNHEY and CDR2 SMNVEV (reference sequence). CDR3 sequence reads: CASSLWAPTSNQPQHF. The CDR3 DNA is TGTGCCAGCAGTTTATGGGCTCCAACGAGCAATCAGCCCCAGCATTTT.

Concerning this clonotype itself: The junction shows a germline mismatch at one end, possibly a read error. The V call is TRBV11-1, the J call TRBJ2-2; 9 positions match TRBD1. The CDR3 loop spans 15 amino acids. Germline CDR1 reads SGHAT; CDR2 reads FQDESV (reference sequence). The CDR3 protein is CASRTGQGITWELFF. CDR3 bases: TGTGCCAGCAGAACGGGACAGGGAATCACCTGGGAGCTGTTTTTT.

This clonotype was seen more than once but under ten times. V usage is TRBV15 and J usage is TRBJ1-2; D ambiguous. V lost 1 base and J lost 2, with 17 bases in between. The CDR3 has 17 amino acids. Germline values: CDR1 LNHNV, CDR2 YYDKDF (reference sequence). The CDR3 region has the DNA TGTGCCACCAGCAGAGGGGGAGGTACCGCGTTCAACTATGGCTACACCTTC. This translates into CATSRGGGTAFNYGYTF.

This clonotype has ten or more counts. This sequence joins TRBV12-3 or TRBV12-4 and TRBJ2-1, with a possible D match to TRBD1 (5 bases). Trimming left V 3 bases short and J 8 bases short, with 17 bases between. The CDR3 is 15 residues long. CDR3 sequence: CASSFLRSRVYEQFF. The CDR3 region has the DNA TGTGCCAGCAGTTTCCTCCGGAGCAGGGTCTATGAGCAGTTCTTC.

This chain connects TRBV4-1 to TRBJ2-1, with unresolved D. Per germline, CDR1 MGHRA and CDR2 YSYEKL. The CDR3 runs 16 residues. V was pared by 3 bases and J by 0 bases, with 12 bases between. This CDR3 reads CASSQGTLRSYNEQFF. The DNA for the CDR3 is TGCGCCAGCAGCCAGGGTACGCTCCGCTCCTACAATGAGCAGTTCTTC.

This clonotype has just a few counts. V usage is TRBV25-1 and J usage is TRBJ2-4; either TRBD1 or TRBD2 may fit D (5 bases each). Deletions cut 1 base from V and 0 bases from J, with 13 bases between. Germline CDR1 and CDR2: MGHDK and SYGVNS. This CDR3 is built from 17 residues. The CDR3 spells CASSEFKGTVAKNIQYF. In nucleotides, the CDR3 is TGTGCCAGCAGTGAATTTAAGGGGACGGTAGCCAAAAACATTCAGTACTTC.

The table lists this clonotype with many counts. The chain links TRBV4-3 to TRBJ1-2; D is perhaps TRBD1 (5 bases). The CDR3 has 13 amino acids. CDR1 and CDR2 from the germline V gene are LGHNA and YSLEER. With 5 bases removed from V and 3 bases from J, the gap between germline ends came to 10 bases. The CDR3 is CASSADSYYGYTF. CDR3 nucleotides: TGCGCCAGCAGCGCAGACAGTTACTATGGCTACACCTTC.

The V and J genes are TRBV12-3 or TRBV12-4 and TRBJ1-5; 8 positions match TRBD1. The CDR3 has 16 residues. Germline trimming cut 5 bases from V and 11 bases from J; bases unmatched to any gene: 17. In nucleotides, the CDR3 is TGTGCCAGCAGTGAGGGGGGCAGGGGGCCCCTTAGGGCCCAGCATTTT. Translated: CASSEGGRGPLRAQHF.

This chain uses TRBV7-9 with TRBJ2-5; no definite D call. Germline lookup yields CDR1 SEHNR and CDR2 FQNEAQ (reference sequence). The V and J ends lost 7 bases and 1 base respectively, with 7 bases between them. The CDR3 is made up of 12 amino acids. The chain's CDR3 is CASKLLQETQYF. The CDR3 DNA is TGTGCCAGCAAACTCCTCCAAGAGACCCAGTACTTC. Filled out from reference TRBV7-9 and TRBJ2-5, the complete variable domain reads DTGVSQNPRHKITKRGQNVTFRCDPISEHNRLYWYRQTLGQGPEFLTYFQNEAQLEKSRLLSDRFSAERPKGSFSTLEIQRTEQGDSAMYLCASKLLQETQYFGPGTRLLVL.

This clonotype has just a few counts. The chain joins TRBV12-3 or TRBV12-4 to TRBJ2-1, with 12 bases fitting TRBD2. With 6 bases clipped from V and 7 bases from J, the junction kept 7 bases outside the gene matches. This CDR3 contains 15 residues. The CDR3 nucleotides read TGTGCCAGCAGCCCCCGGACTAGCGGGGAAAATGAGCAGTTCTTC. This gives the protein CASSPRTSGENEQFF.

This clonotype appeared a few times. The chain is built from TRBV6-1 and TRBJ2-7, with D tentatively TRBD1 or TRBD2 (5 bases each). The CDR3 has 16 residues. V was trimmed by 6 bases and J by 2 bases, leaving 20 bases between them. The germline gives CDR1 MNHNS, CDR2 SASEGT. As DNA, the CDR3 is TGTGCCAGCAGACCGCTCGACGGGGCCCTAGCCTACGAGCAGTACTTC. Amino acid sequence: CASRPLDGALAYEQYF.

This clonotype has a handful of counts. This chain connects TRBV7-2 to TRBJ2-5; 7 bases are a match to TRBD2. Trimming took 5 bases from V and 1 from J; bases not matched to a gene: 7. The length of the CDR3 is 15 residues. The V gene's germline CDR1 is SGHTA and CDR2 FQGNSA. The CDR3 protein is CASSKSGLGQETQYF. CDR3 DNA sequence: TGTGCCAGCAGCAAATCAGGACTAGGCCAAGAGACCCAGTACTTC.

This clonotype was picked up many times. V usage is TRBV3-1 and J usage is TRBJ1-6; D is ambiguous. V lost 4 bases and J lost 6, with 16 bases in between. The CDR3 consists of 16 residues. Germline-derived CDR1 and CDR2 are LGHDT and YNNKEL (reference sequence). This CDR3 reads CASSPPRTAGNSPLHF. The CDR3, as DNA: TGTGCCAGCAGCCCCCCAAGGACGGCGGGTAATTCACCCCTCCACTTT.

This rearrangement joins TRBV20-1 to TRBJ2-2, with 7 bases fitting TRBD1. Germline CDR1 DFQATT, CDR2 SNEGSKA (reference sequence). The CDR3 spans 16 residues. Trimming cost V 4 bases and J 4 bases; bases outside gene matches: 12. The CDR3 DNA is TGCAGTGCTAAAGAAATCTCAAGGGGGCTCACCGGGGAGCTGTTTTTT. Protein product: CSAKEISRGLTGELFF.